These 32 T cell receptor beta chains came from one sample sequenced in a study of vaccination and CD4 T cells after COVID-19 (dated by TCRdb to the early 2020s). For these TCRs, the target antigens are not known. Library preparation employed PCR. The data were produced on an Illumina iSeq 100. TCR sequencing of DNA from cultured CD4+ T cells used the Oncomine TCR Beta short-read assay at the Johns Hopkins FTIC core. TCRdb trimmed public reads at Q25 via fastp, called clones via MiXCR and kept in-frame beta chains. Rows matching on CDR3 protein sequence are summarized as one entry with the most common DNA and genes. This sample gives roughly 20,000 distinct CDR3 sequences in total; approximately 53% of them show up just once. The ten largest clones take up 8.5% to 9.5% of the sample. Interpreted using the paper, the treatment or condition label stands for: approximately 9-day PBMC culture with coronavirus spike peptide pools or control peptides (ViraFEST assay).

Sequencing input: CD4+ T cells from blood, cultured in vitro. The receptors derive from a human donor who had recovered from COVID-19.

The genes are TRBV28 and TRBJ1-5; D not resolved. V was trimmed by 2 bases and J by 4 bases, leaving 6 bases between them. The CDR3 extends over 13 amino acids. The V gene's germline CDR1 is MDHEN and CDR2 SYDVKM. This chain's CDR3 is CASSLPGNQPQHF. The CDR3 coding sequence is TGTGCCAGCAGTTTACCGGGGAATCAGCCCCAGCATTTT.

This rearrangement joins TRBV20-1 to TRBJ1-6; the D gene is possibly TRBD1 (6 bases). The CDR3 covers 15 residues. Germline CDR1 and CDR2: DFQATT and SNEGSKA (reference sequence). Trimming took 1 base from V and 0 from J, leaving 7 bases between them. Here the CDR3 reads CSARVDSSYNSPLHF. CDR3 in DNA: TGCAGTGCTAGAGTGGACAGCTCCTATAATTCACCCCTCCACTTT.

The gene calls are TRBV7-9 and TRBJ1-5; a weak D match, TRBD1 (6 bases). The CDR3 length is 14 residues. Germline V gene lookup returns CDR1 SEHNR and CDR2 FQNEAQ (reference sequence). Trimming removed 1 base at V and 6 bases at J, with 10 bases between. CDR3 DNA sequence: TGTGCCAGCAGCTTAGAAGGACAGATTCAGCCCCAGCATTTT. Residues: CASSLEGQIQPQHF.

The genes are TRBV5-4 and TRBJ1-1; TRBD1 matches at 10 bases. The germline V gene encodes CDR1 SGHNT and CDR2 YYREEE (reference sequence). Unmatched junction bases numbered 15, after V lost 9 bases and J lost 4 bases. The CDR3 spans 16 residues. The CDR3 reads CATSIPGQGPGTEAFF. The CDR3 coding sequence is TGTGCCACGTCTATCCCGGGACAGGGGCCGGGCACTGAAGCTTTCTTT.

This chain links TRBV7-6 with TRBJ2-2; 10 positions match TRBD2. The CDR3 is 17 residues long. From germline, CDR1 is SGHVS and CDR2 FNYEAQ. After removal of 2 bases from V and 7 bases from J, the junction contained 10 bases not matched to a gene. The CDR3: CASSLSLAGIEVGELFF. CDR3 DNA sequence: TGTGCCAGCAGCTTATCACTAGCGGGAATCGAGGTCGGGGAGCTGTTTTTT.

The chain uses TRBV7-2 and TRBJ2-7; D is tentatively TRBD1 or TRBD2 (6 bases each). The V gene lost 3 bases and the J gene lost 3 bases, with 18 bases spanning the gap. Germline V gives CDR1 SGHTA, CDR2 FQGNSA. This CDR3 comprises 16 residues. The CDR3 DNA follows: TGTGCCAGCAGCTTCTCCTACGGCAGGGGAGGCTACGAGCAGTACTTC. Translated, it gives CASSFSYGRGGYEQYF.

J is TRBJ1-2 and V is TRBV27, with 8 bases identical to TRBD1. CDR3 length: 14 amino acids. From germline, CDR1 is MNHEY and CDR2 SMNVEV (reference sequence). Germline trimming cut 6 bases from V and 4 bases from J; bases unmatched to any gene: 7. This CDR3 is CASRSGGNRYGYTF. CDR3 nucleotide sequence: TGTGCCAGCAGATCAGGGGGCAATCGCTATGGCTACACCTTC.

J is TRBJ1-1 and V is TRBV14; 8 nucleotides match TRBD1. The CDR3 length is 14 residues. The V segment lost 5 bases and the J segment 4 bases; nucleotides outside the gene matches: 6. In germline, CDR1 is SGHDN, CDR2 FVKESK. CDR3: CASSSQTGGTEAFF. For the CDR3, the DNA is TGTGCCAGCAGCTCCCAAACAGGGGGCACTGAAGCTTTCTTT.

This clonotype was seen a handful of times. The chain combines TRBV2 with TRBJ1-5, with 9 bases that match TRBD1. The germline V gene encodes CDR1 SNHLY and CDR2 FYNNEI. The CDR3 is 17 residues long. Trimming removed 6 bases from V and 5 bases from J; junction bases left unmatched: 14. DNA for the CDR3: TGTGCCAGCAGGAGCGGGACAGGGTTTTTTGACGATCAGCCCCAGCATTTT. Its translation: CASRSGTGFFDDQPQHF.

This clonotype was counted only a few times. The V and J genes are TRBV21-1 and TRBJ1-2. TRBV21-1 is designated a pseudogene. This CDR3 is 15 amino acids long. DNA of the CDR3: TGTGCCAGCAGCAAAGAAGCGGCAGGGCCGTATGGCTACACCTTC. It is translated as CASSKEAAGPYGYTF.

CDR3 residues: CASTMSGGLQGGYTF. DNA of the CDR3: TGTGCCAGCACAATGAGCGGGGGACTCCAGGGTGGCTACACCTTC. The rearrangement joins TRBV6-1 to TRBJ1-2; a possible D gene is TRBD1 (5 bases). Germline CDR1 MNHNS, CDR2 SASEGT. This CDR3 is built from 15 residues. V lost 7 bases and J lost 7, with 22 bases in between.

This sequence joins TRBV28 and TRBJ1-1, with D possibly matching TRBD1 (6 bases). The CDR3 totals 14 residues. CDR1 is MDHEN and CDR2 is SYDVKM in the germline V gene. V shed 3 bases and J shed 4 bases, with 12 bases lying between them. Here the CDR3 reads CASSFPGEGTEAFF. In DNA form, the CDR3 reads TGTGCCAGCAGTTTCCCAGGGGAGGGCACTGAAGCTTTCTTT.

J is TRBJ2-7 and V is TRBV11-2; TRBD1 is a possible D gene (6 bases). The length of the CDR3 is 15 residues. CDR1 and CDR2 (germline): SGHAT, FQNNGV. With 3 bases removed from V and 4 bases from J, the gap between germline ends came to 16 bases. The CDR3 DNA reads TGTGCCAGCAGCTTCGGAACCGGGACATTTTACGAGCAGTACTTC. This translates into CASSFGTGTFYEQYF.

This clonotype was detected only a few times. This chain joins TRBV11-3 and TRBJ2-2; possibly TRBD2 for D (7 bases). The germline V gene encodes CDR1 SGHNT and CDR2 YENEEA. V gave up 6 bases and J gave up 5 bases, with 16 bases separating them. There are 15 residues in the CDR3. The CDR3 reads CASSSGGGRTGELFF. The DNA for the CDR3 is TGTGCCAGCAGTTCCGGGGGCGGGAGAACCGGGGAGCTGTTTTTT. The whole variable domain, filled in from reference TRBV11-3 and TRBJ2-2, reads EAGVVQSPRYKIIEKKQPVAFWCNPISGHNTLYWYLQNLGQGPELLIRYENEEAVDDSQLPKDRFSAERLKGVDSTLKIQPAELGDSAVYLCASSSGGGRTGELFFGEGSRLTVL.

V gene TRBV11-1 combines with J gene TRBJ2-1; D unclear. This CDR3 region has 13 residues. Germline loops: CDR1 SGHAT, CDR2 FQDESV (reference sequence). Trimming shortened V by 0 bases and J by 7 bases, and 7 bases separated the two germline ends. DNA for the CDR3: TGTGCCAGCAGCTTAGCGTACGAAAATGAGCAGTTCTTC. It yields the protein CASSLAYENEQFF.

This chain joins TRBV19 and TRBJ1-5; the D is unclear. Germline CDR1 is LNHDA and CDR2 is SQIVND (reference sequence). V was clipped by 3 bases and J by 2 bases, with 11 bases between them. The length of the CDR3 is 15 residues. The CDR3 reads CASSILRPGNQPQHF. CDR3 coding DNA: TGTGCCAGTAGTATCTTAAGGCCAGGCAATCAGCCCCAGCATTTT.

The chain joins TRBV7-9 to TRBJ1-5; tentative D call: TRBD1 (6 bases). Between the trimmed V and J ends, which lost 5 bases and 7 bases, there was a span of 12 bases. Germline V gene lookup returns CDR1 SEHNR and CDR2 FQNEAQ (reference sequence). The CDR3 has 13 residues. CDR3 DNA: TGTGCCAGCAGCCCTACAGGGTCACAGCCCCAGCATTTT. Protein sequence: CASSPTGSQPQHF.

In its sample, this clonotype was seen once. The genes are TRBV7-3 and TRBJ1-1; D might be TRBD1 (5 bases). Germline V gene data show CDR1 as SGHTA and CDR2 as FQGTGA. Trimming stripped 5 bases from V and 1 base from J, with 8 bases between. This CDR3 has 13 amino acids. CDR3 protein: CASSRQSNTEAFF. DNA of the CDR3: TGTGCCAGCAGCCGACAGTCGAACACTGAAGCTTTCTTT.

This chain uses TRBV9 with TRBJ1-2; D is unresolved. Trimming cost V 4 bases and J 8 bases, with 18 bases left between them. The CDR3 is 14 residues long. Germline CDR1 SGDLS, CDR2 YYNGEE. The CDR3 region has the DNA TGTGCCAGCAGCATGCGCCGGGGAACCGGGGGCTACACCTTC. As protein: CASSMRRGTGGYTF.

The chain employs TRBV7-8 and TRBJ1-1; D is perhaps TRBD1 (5 bases). The CDR3 is 16 amino acids. V lost 3 bases to trimming and J lost 0 bases, with 14 bases between them. Germline loops: CDR1 SGHVS, CDR2 FQNEAQ. CDR3: CASSFGIGGMNTEAFF. For the CDR3, the DNA is TGTGCCAGCAGCTTCGGTATTGGGGGGATGAACACTGAAGCTTTCTTT.

CDR3 in DNA: TGTGCCAGCACCCCCAGTCCTAGGGAGCAGTACTTC. It yields the protein CASTPSPREQYF. The V call is TRBV28, the J call TRBJ2-7; D is ambiguous. This CDR3 is built from 12 residues. V was cut by 7 bases and J by 7 bases, with 14 bases left in between. CDR1 and CDR2 from the germline V gene are MDHEN and SYDVKM.

Only one count was recorded for this clonotype. The CDR3 here is CSARRTGGPINYGYTF. The CDR3 bases are TGCAGTGCTAGGAGGACAGGGGGCCCAATTAACTATGGCTACACCTTC. The chain employs TRBV20-1 and TRBJ1-2; TRBD1 agrees at 11 bases. This CDR3 has 16 amino acids. Germline V lookup: CDR1 DFQATT, CDR2 SNEGSKA (reference sequence). The V and J ends lost 3 bases and 1 base, in that order; junction bases with no gene match: 7.

This chain joins TRBV7-9 and TRBJ1-2, with no clear D. The germline V and J ends were trimmed by 4 bases and 7 bases, with 10 bases remaining between them. The CDR3 sequence is 12 residues long. Germline assignment: CDR1 SEHNR and CDR2 FQNEAQ (reference sequence). CDR3 sequence (DNA): TGTGCCAGCAGCTCGGTCGAAGGTGGCTACACCTTC. Translation: CASSSVEGGYTF.

This chain connects TRBV28 to TRBJ1-1; unclear D gene. V lost 4 bases to trimming and J lost 1 base, with 16 bases between them. Germline CDR1 is MDHEN and CDR2 is SYDVKM. The CDR3 loop spans 16 amino acids. The CDR3 DNA is TGTGCCAGCAGTTCGCGCGGAGAGTTGGCGAACACTGAAGCTTTCTTT. Translating it yields CASSSRGELANTEAFF.

The gene calls are TRBV6-7 and TRBJ2-7; 8 bases fit TRBD1. TRBV6-7 is labeled an ORF, and its function is uncertain. CDR3 length: 16 amino acids. V shed 6 bases and J 4 bases; nucleotides not matched to a gene: 14. The CDR3 DNA is TGTGCCAGCAGCCAAGCCGATCAGGGGGCCTCATACGAGCAGTACTTC. It specifies CASSQADQGASYEQYF.

This clonotype turned up a few times. The CDR3 is CSATPPTVKADTQYF. The CDR3 nucleotides read TGCAGTGCTACACCGCCCACGGTCAAGGCAGATACGCAGTATTTT. V usage is TRBV20-1 and J usage is TRBJ2-3; D is ambiguous. From germline, CDR1 is DFQATT and CDR2 SNEGSKA (reference sequence). With 4 bases removed from V and 4 bases from J, the gap between germline ends came to 18 bases. This CDR3 has 15 residues.

The chain is built from TRBV20-1 and TRBJ1-5, with no clear D. Between the trimmed V and J ends, which lost 3 bases and 3 bases, there was a span of 15 bases. The CDR3 sequence is 15 residues long. CDR1 is DFQATT and CDR2 is SNEGSKA in the germline V gene (reference sequence). The CDR3 region has the DNA TGCAGTGCTAGGACATTAAGAGGCCACAATCAGCCCCAGCATTTT. It codes for CSARTLRGHNQPQHF.

There are a few counts of this clonotype. The genes are TRBV7-3 and TRBJ2-2; tentative D call: TRBD2 (5 bases). Germline V gives CDR1 SGHTA, CDR2 FQGTGA. The CDR3 runs 15 residues. Between the trimmed V and J ends, which lost 5 bases and 2 bases, there was a span of 12 bases. The CDR3: CASSPGLQNTGELFF. The CDR3 nucleotides are TGTGCCAGCAGCCCCGGACTGCAAAACACCGGGGAGCTGTTTTTT.

The chain links TRBV5-8 to TRBJ2-7, with TRBD2 as a possible D gene (6 bases). This CDR3 has 14 residues. Germline V gene data show CDR1 as SGHTS and CDR2 as YDEGEE. V was shortened by 3 bases and J by 2 bases, with 12 bases between the two germline ends. This chain's CDR3 is CASSWRREPYEQYF. The CDR3, as DNA: TGTGCCAGCAGCTGGCGCCGGGAGCCCTACGAGCAGTACTTC.

The V call is TRBV7-9, the J call TRBJ2-7, with unresolved D. There are 13 residues in the CDR3. V was clipped by 5 bases and J by 3 bases, with 11 bases between them. CDR1 and CDR2 from the germline V gene are SEHNR and FQNEAQ (reference sequence). The CDR3 DNA follows: TGTGCCAGCAGCCAATCACCAGTCTACGAGCAGTACTTC. This gives the protein CASSQSPVYEQYF.

V is TRBV10-3 and J is TRBJ1-5; weak D call: TRBD1 (6 bases). The V gene lost 2 bases and the J gene lost 4 bases, with 9 bases spanning the gap. CDR1 ENHRY and CDR2 SYGVKD come from the germline V gene. The CDR3 loop spans 14 amino acids. CDR3 sequence (DNA): TGTGCCATCAGTGAGGGAGGGGGTAATCAGCCCCAGCATTTT. This codes for CAISEGGGNQPQHF.

This clonotype was counted a few times. The chain is built from TRBV7-2 and TRBJ2-5, with 9 bases aligning to TRBD1. The junction had 1 base not matched to a gene; V was cut back by 1 base and J by 1 base. This CDR3 comprises 15 residues. The germline V gene has CDR1 SGHTA and CDR2 FQGNSA. This CDR3 is CASSLGDRAQETQYF. The CDR3 coding sequence is TGTGCCAGCAGCTTAGGGGACAGGGCCCAAGAGACCCAGTACTTC.